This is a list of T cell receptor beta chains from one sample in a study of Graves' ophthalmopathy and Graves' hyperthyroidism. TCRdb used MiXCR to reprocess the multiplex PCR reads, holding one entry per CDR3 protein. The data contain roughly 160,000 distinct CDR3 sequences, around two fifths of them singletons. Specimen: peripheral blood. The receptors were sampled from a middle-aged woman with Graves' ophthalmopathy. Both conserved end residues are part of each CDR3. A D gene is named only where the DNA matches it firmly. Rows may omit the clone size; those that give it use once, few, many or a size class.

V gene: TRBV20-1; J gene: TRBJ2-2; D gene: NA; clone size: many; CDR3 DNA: TGCAGTGCTAGGCCGGACAAACGCGCGAACACCGGGGAGCTGTTTTTT; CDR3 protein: CSARPDKRANTGELFF
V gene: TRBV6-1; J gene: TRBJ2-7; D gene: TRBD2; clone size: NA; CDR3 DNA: TGTGCCAGCAGTGAAGCGACTAGCGCTACCAGGGGGCAGTACTTC; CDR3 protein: CASSEATSATRGQYF
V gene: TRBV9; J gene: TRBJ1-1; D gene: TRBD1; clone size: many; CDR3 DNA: TGTGCCAGCAGCGTAGGGGACAGCCTGAACACTGAAGCTTTCTTT; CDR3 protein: CASSVGDSLNTEAFF
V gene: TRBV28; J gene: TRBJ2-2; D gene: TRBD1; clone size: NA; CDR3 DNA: TGTGCCAGCAGCCTGGGGACAGGGCAAGACGGGGAGCTGTTTTTT; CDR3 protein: CASSLGTGQDGELFF
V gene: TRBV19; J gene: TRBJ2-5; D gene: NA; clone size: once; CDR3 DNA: TGCAGCGTTGGGGTTCAGCCCCAAGAGACCCAGTACTTC; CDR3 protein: CSVGVQPQETQYF
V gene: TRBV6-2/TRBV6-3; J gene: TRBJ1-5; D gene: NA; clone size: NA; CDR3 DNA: TGTGCCAGCAGCGATTCAAGGGGGGTTGGCAATCAGCCCCAGCATTTT; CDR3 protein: CASSDSRGVGNQPQHF
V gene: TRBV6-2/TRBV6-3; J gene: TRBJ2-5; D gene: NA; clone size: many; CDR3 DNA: TGTGCCAGCAGTTACTTGGAAGAGACCCAGTACTTC; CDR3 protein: CASSYLEETQYF
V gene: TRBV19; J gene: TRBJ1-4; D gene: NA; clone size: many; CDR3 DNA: TGTGCCAGTAGTAGAACAGGATACAGGGAGGATGAAAAACTGTTTTTT; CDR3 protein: CASSRTGYREDEKLFF
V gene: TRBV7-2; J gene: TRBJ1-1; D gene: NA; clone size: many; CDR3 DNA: TGTGCCAGCAGCGTACAAGGGAGGACTGAAGCTTTCTTT; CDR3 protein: CASSVQGRTEAFF
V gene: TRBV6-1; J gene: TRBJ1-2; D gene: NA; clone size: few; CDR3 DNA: TGTGCCAGCAGTACCACAGGGTCGGCTAACTATGGCTACACCTTC; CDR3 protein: CASSTTGSANYGYTF
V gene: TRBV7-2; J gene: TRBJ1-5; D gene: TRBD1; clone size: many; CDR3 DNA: TGTGCCAGCAGTCCAGACAGGGGCGGTCAGCCCCAGCATTTT; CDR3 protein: CASSPDRGGQPQHF
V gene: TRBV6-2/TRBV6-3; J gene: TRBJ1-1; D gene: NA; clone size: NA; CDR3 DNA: TGTGCCAGCAGTTACGGTGCACGGGGGCGCGGCACTGAAGCTTTCTTT; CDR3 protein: CASSYGARGRGTEAFF
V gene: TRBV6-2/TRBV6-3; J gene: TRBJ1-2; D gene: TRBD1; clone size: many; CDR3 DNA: TGTGCCAGCAGTTACGGGACAGGCATCGGGGGCTACACCTTC; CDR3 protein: CASSYGTGIGGYTF
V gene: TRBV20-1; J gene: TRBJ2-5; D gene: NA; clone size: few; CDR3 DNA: TGCAGTGCTAGACAGGGAGGCAGGGAGACCCAGTACTTC; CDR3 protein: CSARQGGRETQYF
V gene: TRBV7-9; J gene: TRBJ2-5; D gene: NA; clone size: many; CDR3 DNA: TGTGCCAGCAGCTTACCCAGACTGGGGCGAGAGACCCAGTACTTC; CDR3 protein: CASSLPRLGRETQYF
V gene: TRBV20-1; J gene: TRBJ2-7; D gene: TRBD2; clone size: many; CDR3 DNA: TGCAGTCAGACTAGCGGAGACTCCTACGAGCAGTACTTC; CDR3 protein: CSQTSGDSYEQYF
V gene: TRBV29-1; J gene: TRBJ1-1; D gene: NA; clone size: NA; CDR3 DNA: TGCAGCGTCCTCACCGAGAACCCTGAAGCTTTCTTT; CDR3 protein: CSVLTENPEAFF
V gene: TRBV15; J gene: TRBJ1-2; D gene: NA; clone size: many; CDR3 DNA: TGTGCCACCAGCAGAGATGCGGGGAACTATGGCTACACCTTC; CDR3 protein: CATSRDAGNYGYTF
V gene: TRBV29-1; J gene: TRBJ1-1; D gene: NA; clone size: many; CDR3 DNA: TGCAGCGCAGCGGGGCGAATGAACACTGAAGCTTTCTTT; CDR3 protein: CSAAGRMNTEAFF
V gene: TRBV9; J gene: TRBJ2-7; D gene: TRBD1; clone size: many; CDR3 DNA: TGTGCCAGCAGCTTCCGGGACAGACCCTACGAGCAGTACTTC; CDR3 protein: CASSFRDRPYEQYF
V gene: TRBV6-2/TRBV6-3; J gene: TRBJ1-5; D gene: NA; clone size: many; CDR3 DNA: TGTGCCAGCAGGGCCCCGGGGACAAGCAATCAGCCCCAGCATTTT; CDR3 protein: CASRAPGTSNQPQHF
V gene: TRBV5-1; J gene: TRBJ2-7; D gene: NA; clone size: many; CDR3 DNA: TGCGCCAGCAGCGACTCAACCGGGAGCTCCTACGAGCAGTACTTC; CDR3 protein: CASSDSTGSSYEQYF
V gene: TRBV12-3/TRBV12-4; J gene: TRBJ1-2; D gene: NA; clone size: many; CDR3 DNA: TGTGCCAGCAGTCTACAGGGTGGGGGCTATGGCTACACCTTC; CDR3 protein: CASSLQGGGYGYTF
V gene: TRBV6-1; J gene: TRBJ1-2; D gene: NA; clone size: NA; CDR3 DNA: TGTGCCAGCATGCGCTTTATTGAGGACAGATATGGCTACACCTTC; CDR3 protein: CASMRFIEDRYGYTF
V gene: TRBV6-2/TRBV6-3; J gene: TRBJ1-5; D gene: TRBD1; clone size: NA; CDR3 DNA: TGTGCCAGCAGTTACGTGTTGGGACAGGGGACTAATCAGCCCCAGCATTTT; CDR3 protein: CASSYVLGQGTNQPQHF
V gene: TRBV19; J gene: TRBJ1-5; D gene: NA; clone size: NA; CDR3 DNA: TGTGCCAGTAGTAGCGGCCGGGCGAATAGCAATCAGCCCCAGCATTTT; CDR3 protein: CASSSGRANSNQPQHF
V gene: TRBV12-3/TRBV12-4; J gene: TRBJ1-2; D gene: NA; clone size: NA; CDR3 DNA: TGTGCCAGCAAAACTAGGGGCTATGGCTACACCTTC; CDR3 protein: CASKTRGYGYTF
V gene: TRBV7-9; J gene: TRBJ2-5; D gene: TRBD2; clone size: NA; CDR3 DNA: TGTGCCAGCGGGGGACTAGCGGCACAAGAGACCCAGTACTTC; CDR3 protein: CASGGLAAQETQYF
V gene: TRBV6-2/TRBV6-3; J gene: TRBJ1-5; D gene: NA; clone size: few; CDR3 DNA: TGTGCCAGCAGTTACGGGTCAGCTAGCAATCAGCCCCAGCATTTT; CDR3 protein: CASSYGSASNQPQHF
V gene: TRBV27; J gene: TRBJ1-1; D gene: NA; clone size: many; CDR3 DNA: TGTGCCAGCAGTTTTAGGGAGGACACTGAAGCTTTCTTT; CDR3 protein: CASSFREDTEAFF
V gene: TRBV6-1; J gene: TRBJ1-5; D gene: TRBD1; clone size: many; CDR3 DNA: TGTGCCAGCAGTGAAGAGACAGGGGGCAATCAGCCCCAGCATTTT; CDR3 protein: CASSEETGGNQPQHF
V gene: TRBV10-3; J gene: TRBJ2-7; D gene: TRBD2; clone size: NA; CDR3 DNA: TGTGCCATCAGTGAGGGGACTAGCGGGAGAAACGAGCAGTACTTC; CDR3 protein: CAISEGTSGRNEQYF
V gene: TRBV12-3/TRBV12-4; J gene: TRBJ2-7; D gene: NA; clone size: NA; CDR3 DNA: TGTGCCAGCAGTTCCCCCCCGCGCGAGCAGTACTTC; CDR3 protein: CASSSPPREQYF
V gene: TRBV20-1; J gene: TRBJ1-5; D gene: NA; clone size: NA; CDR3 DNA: TGCAGTGCTAGTGGGCCCTTTGGGGATCAGCCCCAGCATTTT; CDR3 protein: CSASGPFGDQPQHF
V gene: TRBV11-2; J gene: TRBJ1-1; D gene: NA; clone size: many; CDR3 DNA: TGTGCCAGCAGCTTACCCTCTCGGGAAGCTTTCTTT; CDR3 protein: CASSLPSREAFF
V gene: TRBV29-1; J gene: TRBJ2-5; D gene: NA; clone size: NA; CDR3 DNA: TGCAGCGTTGCCCGGGCCTTCCAAGAGACCCAGTACTTC; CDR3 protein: CSVARAFQETQYF
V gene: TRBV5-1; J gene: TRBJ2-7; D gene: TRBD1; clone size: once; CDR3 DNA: TGCGCCAGCGGGACCGGGACAGGGGACGAGCAGTACTTC; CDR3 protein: CASGTGTGDEQYF
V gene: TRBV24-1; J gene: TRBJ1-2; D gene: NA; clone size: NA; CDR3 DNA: TGTGCCACCCAAGGATCCTCTGGCCCCTATGGCTACACCTTC; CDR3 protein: CATQGSSGPYGYTF
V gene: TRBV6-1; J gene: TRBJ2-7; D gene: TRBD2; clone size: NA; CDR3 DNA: TGTGCCAGCAGGAATAGCGGGGGGGCCCACGAGCAGTACTTC; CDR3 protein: CASRNSGGAHEQYF
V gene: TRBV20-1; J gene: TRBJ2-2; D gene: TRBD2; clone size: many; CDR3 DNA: TGCAGTGCTAGAGATTTGGGGGGGGTCACCGGGGAGCTGTTTTTT; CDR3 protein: CSARDLGGVTGELFF
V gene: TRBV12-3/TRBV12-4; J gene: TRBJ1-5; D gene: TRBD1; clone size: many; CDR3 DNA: TGTGCCAGCCGCCGGGGACAGGAAAATCAGCCCCAGCATTTT; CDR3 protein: CASRRGQENQPQHF
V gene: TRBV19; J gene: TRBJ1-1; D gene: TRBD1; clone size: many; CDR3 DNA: TGTGCCAGTAGCCTTACGGACAGGGGAGAAACTGAAGCTTTCTTT; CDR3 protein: CASSLTDRGETEAFF
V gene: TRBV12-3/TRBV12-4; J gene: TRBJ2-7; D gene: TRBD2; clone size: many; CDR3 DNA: TGTGCCAGCAGTTTACGGGAGGAAACCTACGAGAGGCAGTACTTC; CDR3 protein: CASSLREETYERQYF
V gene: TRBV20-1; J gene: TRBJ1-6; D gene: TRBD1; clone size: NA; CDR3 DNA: TGCAGTGCTAGTCAGGGACAGGAGAATTCACCCCTCCACTTT; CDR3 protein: CSASQGQENSPLHF
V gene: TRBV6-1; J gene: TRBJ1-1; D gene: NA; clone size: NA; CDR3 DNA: TGTGCCAGCAGACGGGACGGTAGGGGGTTAAACACTGAAGCTTTCTTT; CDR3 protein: CASRRDGRGLNTEAFF
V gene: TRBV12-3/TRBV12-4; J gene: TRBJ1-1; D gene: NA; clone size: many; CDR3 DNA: TGTGCCAGCAGTCTTGCCTTGGGATCCTGGGGCACTGAAGCTTTCTTT; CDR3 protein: CASSLALGSWGTEAFF
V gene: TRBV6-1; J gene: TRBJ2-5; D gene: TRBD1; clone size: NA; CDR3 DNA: TGTGCCAGCAGGTTCACAGGGGGCCAGGAGACCCAGTACTTC; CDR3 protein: CASRFTGGQETQYF
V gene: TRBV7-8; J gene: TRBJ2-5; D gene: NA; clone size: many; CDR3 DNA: TGTGCCAGCAGCTTAGGTGGGGGGGCTGGAGAGACCCAGTACTTC; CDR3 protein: CASSLGGGAGETQYF
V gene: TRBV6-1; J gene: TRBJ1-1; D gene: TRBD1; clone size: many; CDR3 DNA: TGTGCCAGCAGTGCCCCCGGGACAGTGAACACTGAAGCTTTCTTT; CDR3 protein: CASSAPGTVNTEAFF
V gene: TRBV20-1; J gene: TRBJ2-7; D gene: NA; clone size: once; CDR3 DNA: TGCAGTGCTATGGGGGGGGGACAGCTTACCTACGAGCAGTACTTC; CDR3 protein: CSAMGGGQLTYEQYF
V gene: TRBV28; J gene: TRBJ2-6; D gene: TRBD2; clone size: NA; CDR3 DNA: TGTGCCAGCAGACCCGGGGGGAGCTCTGGGGCCAACGTCCTGACTTTC; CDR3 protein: CASRPGGSSGANVLTF
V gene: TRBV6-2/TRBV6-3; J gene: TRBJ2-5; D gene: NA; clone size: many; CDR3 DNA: TGTGCCAGCAGTTACCCCGAGACCCAGTACTTC; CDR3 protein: CASSYPETQYF
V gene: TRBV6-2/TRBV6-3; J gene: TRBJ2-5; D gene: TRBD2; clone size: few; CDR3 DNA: TGTGCCAGCAGTTACTCGGCTAGCGGGAGGGCCAGAGAGGCCCAGTACTTC; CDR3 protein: CASSYSASGRAREAQYF
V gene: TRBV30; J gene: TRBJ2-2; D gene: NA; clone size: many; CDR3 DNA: TGTGCCCAACGGACGGGTAACCCCGGGGAGCTGTTTTTT; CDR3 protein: CAQRTGNPGELFF